The 29 T cell receptor beta chains below were found in one sample sequenced in a study of radiotherapy plus CTLA-4 blockade in lung cancer (dated by TCRdb to the late 2010s). Library preparation was by the immunoSEQ multiplex PCR assay. As stored in TCRdb, this immuneACCESS dataset retains in-frame rearrangements with V and J assigned. A fraction of the clones does not appear; measured against another copy, unresolved V genes explain less than half of the discrepancy, and the remainder lacks a known reason. The sample data list roughly 32,000 clones, and under 85% of these were observed just once. Roughly 13% of the sample lies in the top ten. The source was peripheral blood, collected from a patient treated with radiotherapy plus ipilimumab. Source of these receptors: a human donor with non-small cell lung cancer that progressed on radiotherapy plus ipilimumab.

This clone was seen more than once but under ten times. V gene TRBV2 combines with J gene TRBJ2-1; D is possibly TRBD1 (6 bases). Trimming cost V 0 bases and J 8 bases, with 11 bases left between them. Germline V lookup: CDR1 SNHLY, CDR2 FYNNEI. The CDR3 runs 14 residues. CDR3 sequence (DNA): TGTGCCAGCAGTGAAGCCTGGACAGCCCATGAGCAGTTCTTC. As protein: CASSEAWTAHEQFF.

The CDR3 bases are TGTGCCAGCGAGGGGACAGGAAGTAGCAATCAGCCCCAGCATTTT. It yields the protein CASEGTGSSNQPQHF. The chain is built from TRBV2 and TRBJ1-5, with TRBD1 identical over 8 bases. Germline-derived CDR1 and CDR2 are SNHLY and FYNNEI. This CDR3 has 15 residues. The J segment lost 0 bases and the V segment lost 8 bases, leaving 6 bases of the junction unmatched.

The chain combines TRBV11-2 with TRBJ2-3, with 7 bases fitting TRBD2. The CDR3 is 17 residues long. V dropped 4 bases and J dropped 2; count of bases not matched to a gene: 12. The germline gives CDR1 SGHAT, CDR2 FQNNGV. The CDR3 DNA reads TGTGCCAGCAGCTCACTCGGGACTACGTACTCCACAGATACGCAGTATTTT. Encoded protein: CASSSLGTTYSTDTQYF.

This chain connects TRBV4-1 to TRBJ2-5; D is ambiguous. The DNA end is a closer match to TRBJ2-7, so the J assignment may be wrong. The CDR3 has 13 amino acids. Per germline, CDR1 MGHRA and CDR2 YSYEKL. CDR3 sequence reads: CASSQDQSYEQYF. The DNA of the CDR3 is TGCGCCAGCAGCCAAGATCAATCCTACGAGCAGTACTTC.

The chain carries TRBV2 and TRBJ1-2; 9 bases fit TRBD1. The CDR3 runs to 15 residues. Germline V CDR1 and CDR2: SNHLY, FYNNEI. Unmatched junction bases numbered 9, after V lost 8 bases and J lost 2 bases. CDR3 DNA: TGTGCCAGCCGGATGGGGACAGGGCGGAACTATGGCTACACCTTC. It yields the protein CASRMGTGRNYGYTF. The full variable domain, its missing parts supplied by reference TRBV2 and TRBJ1-2, is EPEVTQTPSHQVTQMGQEVILRCVPISNHLYFYWYRQILGQKVEFLVSFYNNEISEKSEIFDDQFSVERPDGSNFTLKIRSTKLEDSAMYFCASRMGTGRNYGYTFGSGTRLTVV.

This rearrangement joins TRBV19 to TRBJ2-2; D is uncertain. V was pared by 6 bases and J by 1 base, with 9 bases between. There are 14 residues in the CDR3. The germline V gene has CDR1 LNHDA and CDR2 SQIVND (reference sequence). CDR3 bases: TGTGCCAGTAGCCGACAAATGAACACCGGGGAGCTGTTTTTT. This codes for CASSRQMNTGELFF.

This clone was recorded once. V gene TRBV29-1 combines with J gene TRBJ1-1; weak D call: TRBD1 (6 bases). This CDR3 has 11 residues. Germline V gene sequence: CDR1 SQVTM, CDR2 ANQGSEA. V lost 6 bases and J 10 bases, leaving 15 bases between the germline ends. The CDR3 DNA sequence: TGCAGCGTCTTGGGGACATTAGGAGCTTTCTTT. Translating gives CSVLGTLGAFF.

On this clone: At one of its ends the junction is not consistent with the germline gene, which may arise from a read error. Different DNA sequences within this sample yield the same CDR3. DNA of the CDR3: TGCGCCAGCAGCTTGGGAGTAAATCAGCCCCAGCATTTT. It yields the protein CASSLGVNQPQHF. The rearrangement links TRBV7-6 to TRBJ1-5; D unclear. Germline V CDR1 and CDR2: SGHVS, FNYEAQ. The CDR3 covers 13 residues.

The J gene is TRBJ1-6, the V gene TRBV7-9; a possible D gene is TRBD1 (5 bases). V dropped 5 bases and J dropped 6 bases, with 20 bases sitting between them. The germline V gene has CDR1 SEHNR and CDR2 FQNEAQ (reference sequence). The CDR3 length is 17 residues. The CDR3 loop reads CASSPRGGAIFNSPLHF. The CDR3 DNA sequence: TGTGCCAGCAGCCCCCGGGGAGGGGCCATCTTTAATTCACCCCTCCACTTT.

The gene calls are TRBV6-6 and TRBJ2-3, with 8 bases aligning to TRBD2. This CDR3 has 15 amino acids. V gave up 0 bases and J gave up 1 base; unmatched junction bases: 0. CDR1 MNHNY and CDR2 SVGAGI come from the germline V gene (reference sequence). CDR3 DNA: TGTGCCAGCAGTTACTCAGCGGGGGGCACAGATACGCAGTATTTT. This codes for CASSYSAGGTDTQYF.

The V gene is TRBV7-8, the J gene TRBJ2-3; TRBD2 is a possible D gene (6 bases). Trimming pared 1 base from V and 4 bases from J, leaving 15 bases between. Germline V gene data show CDR1 as SGHVS and CDR2 as FQNEAQ. This CDR3 contains 16 residues. CDR3 nucleotide sequence: TGTGCCAGCAGCTTAGATCGGCAGGGAGGTGCAGATACGCAGTATTTT. This encodes CASSLDRQGGADTQYF.

The chain recombines TRBV28 with TRBJ1-2; 7 bases align to TRBD1. CDR3 length equals 15 residues. Per the germline V gene, CDR1 is MDHEN and CDR2 is SYDVKM. J gave up 2 bases and V 7 bases, and 10 bases lay outside the gene matches. The CDR3 coding sequence is TGTGCCAGCATCCCTCCGACAGGGTCGAACTATGGCTACACCTTC. It is translated as CASIPPTGSNYGYTF.

This chain uses TRBV21-1 with TRBJ2-7; TRBD2, as called in the table, went unchecked against the DNA. TRBV21-1 corresponds to a pseudogene. The CDR3 has 14 residues. The CDR3 coding sequence is TGTGCCAGCACCTACCACTACACGGGCTACGAGCAGTACTTC. Amino acids: CASTYHYTGYEQYF.

The rearrangement uses TRBV7-8 and TRBJ2-3; 9 bases fit TRBD2. The trim removed 3 bases at V and 2 bases at J, leaving 12 bases unmatched. Germline V gives CDR1 SGHVS, CDR2 FQNEAQ. This CDR3 contains 18 residues. The CDR3 coding sequence is TGTGCCAGCAGCTTTCGGAGAGCGGGGGGCAGAATCACAGATACGCAGTATTTT. This translates into CASSFRRAGGRITDTQYF.

This rearrangement joins TRBV11-2 to TRBJ2-1; D possibly corresponds to TRBD2 (5 bases). Trimming pared 2 bases from V and 10 bases from J, leaving 24 bases between. Germline V gene sequence: CDR1 SGHAT, CDR2 FQNNGV. The CDR3 is 17 residues long. CDR3 bases: TGTGCCAGCAGCTTACTCCCCCCCGCTCGCGGGCAAGTCGAGCAGTTCTTC. This codes for CASSLLPPARGQVEQFF.

The table lists this clone with a count of one. The J gene is TRBJ2-5, the V gene TRBV27; D gene unclear. Germline V CDR1 and CDR2: MNHEY, SMNVEV (reference sequence). The germline V and J ends were trimmed by 6 bases and 2 bases, with 16 bases remaining between them. This CDR3 spans 15 amino acids. The CDR3 region has the DNA TGTGCCAGCAGGCCTGCCTCGACGTATCAAGAGACCCAGTACTTC. It codes for CASRPASTYQETQYF.

This clone was seen once. This chain uses TRBV19 with TRBJ1-5; tentative D call: TRBD1 (5 bases). Trimming stripped 7 bases from V and 2 bases from J, with 18 bases between. CDR3 length: 16 amino acids. The germline gives CDR1 LNHDA, CDR2 SQIVND (reference sequence). The CDR3 region is CASTLYTRGGNQPQHF. The DNA of the CDR3 is TGTGCCAGTACCCTATACACAAGGGGAGGCAATCAGCCCCAGCATTTT.

This clone was counted a few times. The chain employs TRBV6-9 and TRBJ1-2, with D unclear. Trimming cost V 4 bases and J 4 bases, with 16 bases left between them. Germline CDR1 and CDR2: MNHGY and SVAAGI. This CDR3 has 15 amino acids. For the CDR3, the DNA is TGTGCCAGCAGTTCCGAGGCCCTGCTCGGCTATGGCTACACCTTC. Residues: CASSSEALLGYGYTF.

The chain joins TRBV5-1 to TRBJ1-1; D is unresolved. V dropped 1 base and J dropped 3 bases, with 4 bases sitting between them. The germline gives CDR1 SGHRS, CDR2 YFSETQ. The CDR3 contains 12 residues. The CDR3 region has the DNA TGCGCCAGCAGCTTGTTCGACACTGAAGCTTTCTTT. Translating it yields CASSLFDTEAFF.

The chain combines TRBV6-1 with TRBJ1-2, with D uncertain. This CDR3 region has 12 residues. V lost 3 bases and J 6 bases, leaving 8 bases between the germline ends. Germline V gene data show CDR1 as MNHNS and CDR2 as SASEGT. CDR3 coding DNA: TGTGCCAGCAGTGAGGATACGGATGGCTACACCTTC. It yields the protein CASSEDTDGYTF.

The chain recombines TRBV5-4 with TRBJ2-1; 8 bases line up with TRBD1. Germline CDR1 reads SGHNT; CDR2 reads YYREEE (reference sequence). The CDR3 length is 11 residues. CDR3 in amino acids: CRTGSLNEQFF. DNA of the CDR3: TGTCGGACAGGGTCGCTCAATGAGCAGTTCTTC.

This clone was seen more than once but under ten times. The genes are TRBV7-8 and TRBJ1-1; D gene ambiguous. The V end was cut by 0 bases, the J end by 3 bases, with 8 bases between. The length of the CDR3 is 14 residues. Germline CDR1 reads SGHVS; CDR2 reads FQNEAQ. The CDR3 DNA sequence: TGTGCCAGCAGCTTAGCGATAGGGCACACTGAAGCTTTCTTT. Translating it yields CASSLAIGHTEAFF.

The J gene is TRBJ1-1, the V gene TRBV7-9; D gene unclear. V lost 1 base, J lost 2 bases, and 5 bases lay in between. Germline V lookup: CDR1 SEHNR, CDR2 FQNEAQ (reference sequence). This CDR3 is built from 13 residues. Here the CDR3 reads CASSLEGNTEAFF. The CDR3 DNA reads TGTGCCAGCAGCTTAGAAGGAAACACTGAAGCTTTCTTT.

The rearrangement links TRBV4-2 to TRBJ2-7; D not resolved. Germline V gene lookup returns CDR1 LGHNA and CDR2 YNFKEQ. Trimming stripped 7 bases from V and 2 bases from J, with 18 bases between. CDR3 length equals 15 residues. In DNA, the CDR3 is TGTGCCAGCACCCTGTCAAGTGGCTCCACCTACGAGCAGTACTTC. Encoded protein: CASTLSSGSTYEQYF.

V gene TRBV19 combines with J gene TRBJ1-1; a possible D gene is TRBD1 (5 bases). CDR3 length equals 19 residues. Trimming shortened V by 1 base and J by 0 bases, and 21 bases separated the two germline ends. The germline V gene encodes CDR1 LNHDA and CDR2 SQIVND (reference sequence). The DNA of the CDR3 is TGTGCCAGTAGTATAGGAAGGGCAGGGACGGGCCTATTGAACACTGAAGCTTTCTTT. This translates into CASSIGRAGTGLLNTEAFF.

In its sample, this clone was seen a few times. This chain connects TRBV4-1 to TRBJ2-7; maybe TRBD1 (6 bases). The CDR3 sequence is 14 residues long. V gave up 1 base and J gave up 3 bases, with 10 bases separating them. Germline V gene lookup returns CDR1 MGHRA and CDR2 YSYEKL. As DNA, the CDR3 is TGCGCCAGCAGCCAAGGTGGCAGGGGCTACGAGCAGTACTTC. Its protein is CASSQGGRGYEQYF.

V and J are TRBV9 and TRBJ1-1; D ambiguous. Between the trimmed V and J ends, which lost 0 bases and 1 base, there was a span of 7 bases. The CDR3 covers 14 residues. In germline, CDR1 is SGDLS, CDR2 YYNGEE. CDR3 region: CASSVADQNTEAFF. The CDR3 DNA reads as TGTGCCAGCAGCGTAGCCGACCAGAACACTGAAGCTTTCTTT.

This chain links TRBV25-1 with TRBJ2-3; 7 bases align to TRBD2. The CDR3 contains 12 residues. Germline CDR1 MGHDK, CDR2 SYGVNS. V gave up 6 bases and J gave up 5 bases; unmatched junction bases: 2. In DNA, the CDR3 is TGTGCCAGCAGCCCGGGGGGAGATACGCAGTATTTT. Its translation: CASSPGGDTQYF.

The chain employs TRBV2 and TRBJ2-3; possible D gene TRBD1, 5 bases. Trimming cost V 9 bases and J 2 bases, with 12 bases left between them. The CDR3 runs to 13 residues. Per germline, CDR1 SNHLY and CDR2 FYNNEI. CDR3: CASLSRDTDTQYF. DNA of the CDR3: TGTGCCAGTCTTAGCAGGGACACAGATACGCAGTATTTT.